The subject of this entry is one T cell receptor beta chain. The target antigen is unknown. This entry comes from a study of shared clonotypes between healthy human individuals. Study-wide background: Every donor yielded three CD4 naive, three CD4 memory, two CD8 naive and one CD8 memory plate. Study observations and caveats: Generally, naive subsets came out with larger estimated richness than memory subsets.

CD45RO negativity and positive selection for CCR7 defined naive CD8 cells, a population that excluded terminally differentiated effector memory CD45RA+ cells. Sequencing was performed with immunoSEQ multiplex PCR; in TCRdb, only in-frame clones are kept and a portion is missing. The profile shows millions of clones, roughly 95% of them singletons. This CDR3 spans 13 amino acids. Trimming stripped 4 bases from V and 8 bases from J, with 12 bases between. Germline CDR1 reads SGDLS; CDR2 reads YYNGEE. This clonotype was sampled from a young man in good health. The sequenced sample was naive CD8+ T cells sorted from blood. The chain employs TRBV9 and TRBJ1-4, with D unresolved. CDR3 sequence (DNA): TGTGCCAGCAGCCCCTCGAGTGGAGAAAAACTGTTTTTT. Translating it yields CASSPSSGEKLFF.